The clone carrying this TCR beta chain has only a few counts. The antigen remains undetermined. This entry comes from a study of response to subunit inactivated influenza vaccine. CDR1 is DFQATT and CDR2 is SNEGSKA in the germline V gene (reference sequence). The CDR3 is 11 amino acids. Trimming stripped 6 bases from V and 6 bases from J, with 12 bases between. Whole-study results and caveats: Authors suggested few new T cells are recruited by each seasonal influenza vaccination.

TCRdb recomputed calls from the RT-PCR reads with MiXCR, one row per CDR3 protein. This table has 500,000 or so distinct CDR3 sequences, 16% appearing once. Material: CD4+ T cells sorted from PBMCs, obtained around 25 months after vaccination. The gene calls are TRBV20-1 and TRBJ2-7, with D perhaps TRBD1 (5 bases). This sequence was found in a man aged 50 to 75 who received an inactivated influenza vaccine. As DNA, the CDR3 is TGCAGTGCGGGGCGCACCGTCGAGCAGTACTTC. It encodes CSAGRTVEQYF.